This TCR beta chain was identified during a study of blood T cell repertoires in COVID-19. Study-wide context: Collection of acute and convalescent COVID-19 samples took place in the United States, Italy and Spain. In each case, the material was cDNA or gDNA derived from T cells, B-cell-depleted T cells, or PBMCs.

Methods used by the authors: Estimates of nucleated cell counts were drawn from the amplification of reference gene primers. TCRdb keeps only in-frame clones here, not all; method: immunoSEQ multiplex PCR. Clonal size and the V and J genes are those of that table, whereas D and trimming came from the DNA. The sample carries about 91,000 clones, 75% to 85% recorded once. The V segment lost 3 bases and the J segment 4 bases; nucleotides outside the gene matches: 16. The CDR3 has 19 residues. Germline loops: CDR1 LGHDT, CDR2 YNNKEL (reference sequence). The TCR was taken from an elderly woman with acute or convalescent COVID-19. The sample taken for sequencing was peripheral blood. This chain uses TRBV3-1 (or the pseudogene TRBV3-2) with TRBJ2-3; 10 bases match TRBD2. Written as DNA, the CDR3 is TGTGCCAGCAGCCATGAATGGGAGAACGGGACTAGCGACTCAGATACGCAGTATTTT. This encodes CASSHEWENGTSDSDTQYF.